The following is a T cell receptor (beta chain) sequence with its context. The data were obtained in a study of blood T cell repertoires in COVID-19. This CDR3 region has 15 residues. Germline V CDR1 and CDR2: MNHEY, SVGAGI. V lost 6 bases and J lost 8; bases outside the gene matches: 10. Clones were sequenced by immunoSEQ multiplex PCR, and TCRdb holds only the in-frame ones, with some missing. The sample holds about 400,000 clones, around 92% seen once. The sample consisted of peripheral blood. This chain joins TRBV6-5 and TRBJ1-6; 7 nucleotides align to TRBD1. The TCR originated in a man aged 35-49 years with acute or convalescent COVID-19. This CDR3 reads CASSRRQGWDSPLHF. CDR3 sequence (DNA): TGTGCCAGCAGCAGACGACAGGGTTGGGATTCACCCCTCCACTTT.